Following are 17 T cell receptor beta chains from one sample sequenced in a study of blood T cell repertoires in COVID-19. TCRdb keeps only in-frame clones here, not all; method: immunoSEQ multiplex PCR. The sample holds roughly 120,000 clones; 85% to 90% are singletons and the top ten take 3% to 3.5%. The sample taken for sequencing was peripheral blood. These receptors originate from a woman in her forties or fifties with acute or convalescent COVID-19.

The gene calls are TRBV30 and TRBJ2-5; perhaps TRBD1 as D (6 bases). Between the trimmed V and J ends, which lost 2 bases and 2 bases, there was a span of 9 bases. The CDR3 runs to 13 residues. CDR1 and CDR2 from the germline V gene are GTSNPN and SVGIG (reference sequence). The CDR3: CAWSRTAQETQYF. As DNA, the CDR3 is TGTGCCTGGAGTAGGACAGCACAAGAGACCCAGTACTTC. Variable domain in full (rest from reference TRBV30 and TRBJ2-5): SQTIHQWPATLVQPVGSPLSLECTVEGTSNPNLYWYRQAAGRGLQLLFYSVGIGQISSEVPQNLSASRPQDRQFILSSKKLLLSDSGFYLCAWSRTAQETQYFGPGTRLLVL.

For the CDR3, the DNA is TGTGCCAGCAGCTTAGACAGACTAGCGGGAGGGGAGCAGTTCTTC. Protein product: CASSLDRLAGGEQFF. The rearrangement uses TRBV7-9 and TRBJ2-1; TRBD2 aligns across 14 bases. Germline V gene data show CDR1 as SEHNR and CDR2 as FQNEAQ (reference sequence). The CDR3 spans 15 residues. V lost 1 base and J lost 10; bases outside the gene matches: 3.

This clone was counted once. The V and J genes are TRBV5-1 and TRBJ2-1; 9 bases are a match to TRBD2. In germline, CDR1 is SGHRS, CDR2 YFSETQ. The ends lost 0 bases at V and 6 bases at J; junction bases unmatched: 7. The CDR3 contains 16 residues. DNA of the CDR3: TGCGCCAGCAGCTTGGTATCGACTAGCGGCCGCAATGAGCAGTTCTTC. Protein sequence: CASSLVSTSGRNEQFF.

The chain uses TRBV18 and TRBJ2-7; 7 nucleotides match TRBD2. V lost 3 bases and J lost 2; bases outside the gene matches: 4. CDR1 is KGHSH, CDR2 LQKENI, per germline. This CDR3 spans 14 amino acids. The CDR3 here is CASSPSGLTYEQYF. The DNA of the CDR3 is TGTGCCAGCTCACCCTCGGGACTAACCTACGAGCAGTACTTC.

This rearrangement joins TRBV9 to TRBJ2-1, with a possible D match to TRBD2 (6 bases). CDR3 length: 18 residues. V lost 1 base and J 0 bases, leaving 17 bases between the germline ends. Looked up from germline, CDR1 is SGDLS and CDR2 is YYNGEE. CDR3: CASSVSMTGRSSYNEQFF. DNA of the CDR3: TGTGCCAGCAGCGTAAGTATGACGGGGAGGAGCTCCTACAATGAGCAGTTCTTC. The full variable domain, with the rest looked up from reference TRBV9 and TRBJ2-1, is DSGVTQTPKHLITATGQRVTLRCSPRSGDLSVYWYQQSLDQGLQFLIQYYNGEERAKGNILERFSAQQFPDLHSELNLSSLELGDSALYFCASSVSMTGRSSYNEQFFGPGTRLTVL.

As DNA, the CDR3 is TGTGCCAGCAGTGAATCGACAGGGCTCTATGGCTACACCTTC. Protein: CASSESTGLYGYTF. This chain joins TRBV25-1 and TRBJ1-2, with 7 nucleotides matching TRBD1. Germline loops: CDR1 MGHDK, CDR2 SYGVNS. The trim removed 1 base at V and 4 bases at J, leaving 3 bases unmatched. The CDR3 runs to 14 residues.

The chain carries TRBV19 and TRBJ1-4; TRBD1 matches 12 bases. J gave up 8 bases and V 7 bases, and 14 bases lay outside the gene matches. Germline lookup yields CDR1 LNHDA and CDR2 SQIVND (reference sequence). The CDR3 sequence is 17 residues long. The CDR3 spells CASTRWGTGGFGEKLFF. In nucleotides, the CDR3 is TGTGCCAGTACCAGATGGGGGACAGGGGGCTTCGGGGAAAAACTGTTTTTT.

With respect to this clone: Other DNA sequences of this sample code for an identical CDR3. The J gene is TRBJ2-1, the V gene TRBV5-1; D ambiguous. The CDR3 runs to 14 residues. Germline CDR1 is SGHRS and CDR2 is YFSETQ. V was clipped by 3 bases and J by 1 base, with 8 bases between them. The CDR3 spells CASSSGASYNEQFF. CDR3 in DNA: TGCGCCAGCAGCTCTGGAGCATCCTACAATGAGCAGTTCTTC.

The DNA of the CDR3 is TGTGCCAGCTCACCAATGCTGGGACAACCGAACACTGAAGCTTTCTTT. This sequence encodes CASSPMLGQPNTEAFF. The J gene is TRBJ1-1, the V gene TRBV18; maybe TRBD1 (6 bases). The germline gives CDR1 KGHSH, CDR2 LQKENI. The CDR3 has 16 amino acids. Trimming cost V 2 bases and J 1 base, with 14 bases left between them.

J is TRBJ2-7 and V is TRBV7-2, with 9 bases matching TRBD2. The germline CDR1 and CDR2 sequences are SGHTA and FQGNSA. Trimming took 1 base from V and 3 from J; bases not matched to a gene: 4. This CDR3 has 15 amino acids. The CDR3 DNA follows: TGTGCCAGCAGCTTAGAGGCGGGAGGGTTCTACGAGCAGTACTTC. Protein product: CASSLEAGGFYEQYF.

The CDR3 protein is CASSIGGPGTHSPLHF. CDR3 DNA: TGTGCCAGTAGTATAGGAGGGCCAGGAACTCATTCACCCCTCCACTTT. This sequence joins TRBV19 and TRBJ1-6; D gene uncertain. V was clipped by 1 base and J by 8 bases, with 15 bases between them. The CDR3 contains 16 residues. Germline assignment: CDR1 LNHDA and CDR2 SQIVND (reference sequence).

This chain joins TRBV5-1 and TRBJ2-7; 8 nucleotides align to TRBD1. The CDR3 runs 14 residues. The germline V gene has CDR1 SGHRS and CDR2 YFSETQ. J was trimmed by 2 bases and V by 1 base; bases with no gene match: 2. CDR3 protein: CASSLTGGTYEQYF. The CDR3 nucleotides read TGCGCCAGCAGCTTGACAGGGGGGACCTACGAGCAGTACTTC.

The CDR3: CASRDKTGRGKATNEKLFF. The CDR3 DNA sequence: TGTGCCAGCAGGGATAAGACAGGGCGGGGAAAAGCAACTAATGAAAAACTGTTTTTT. This chain connects TRBV2 to TRBJ1-4, with 7 nucleotides matching TRBD1. There are 19 residues in the CDR3. V was pared by 6 bases and J by 0 bases, with 16 bases of the junction left unmatched. The germline V gene encodes CDR1 SNHLY and CDR2 FYNNEI.

The CDR3 sequence is CASSEHGQDNSGANVLTF. DNA of the CDR3: TGTGCCAGCAGTGAACACGGACAGGATAACTCTGGGGCCAACGTCCTGACTTTC. The V and J genes are TRBV6-4 and TRBJ2-6; 7 positions agree with TRBD1. CDR1 is MRHNA and CDR2 is SNTAGT in the germline V gene. Unmatched junction bases numbered 8, after V lost 3 bases and J lost 0 bases. The CDR3 contains 18 residues.

V gene TRBV6-5 combines with J gene TRBJ1-2, with D possibly TRBD1 on 5 matching bases. Trimming stripped 7 bases from V and 3 bases from J, with 12 bases between. The germline V gene has CDR1 MNHEY and CDR2 SVGAGI. CDR3 length equals 13 residues. The CDR3 protein is CASTLTEDYGYTF. CDR3 DNA sequence: TGTGCCAGCACTTTGACAGAGGACTATGGCTACACCTTC.

This chain connects TRBV6-5 to TRBJ1-4; 9 bases match TRBD1. Unmatched junction bases numbered 2, after V lost 8 bases and J lost 4 bases. The CDR3 spans 13 residues. Germline values: CDR1 MNHEY, CDR2 SVGAGI. CDR3: CASRDRVNEKLFF. CDR3 DNA: TGTGCCAGCCGGGACAGGGTTAATGAAAAACTGTTTTTT.

The chain combines TRBV24-1 with TRBJ2-1; 7 bases line up with TRBD2. V shed 5 bases and J 9 bases; nucleotides not matched to a gene: 24. This CDR3 is built from 19 residues. Per the germline V gene, CDR1 is KGHDR and CDR2 is SFDVKD. CDR3 bases: TGTGCCACCAGTGGCCGGTGGGCTAGCGGCTCCCCGAGGGGTAGTGAGCAGTTCTTC. Encoded protein: CATSGRWASGSPRGSEQFF.